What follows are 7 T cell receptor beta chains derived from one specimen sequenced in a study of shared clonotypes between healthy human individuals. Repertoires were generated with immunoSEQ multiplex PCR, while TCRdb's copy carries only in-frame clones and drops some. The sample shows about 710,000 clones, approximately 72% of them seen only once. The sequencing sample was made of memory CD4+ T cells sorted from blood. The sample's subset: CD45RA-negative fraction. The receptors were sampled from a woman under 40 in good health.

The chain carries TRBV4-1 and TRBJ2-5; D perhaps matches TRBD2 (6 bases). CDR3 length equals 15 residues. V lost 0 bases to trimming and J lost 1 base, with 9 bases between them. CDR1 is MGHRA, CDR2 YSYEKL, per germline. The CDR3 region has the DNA TGCGCCAGCAGCCAAGACGCAGCGGGCCAAGAGACCCAGTACTTC. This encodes CASSQDAAGQETQYF.

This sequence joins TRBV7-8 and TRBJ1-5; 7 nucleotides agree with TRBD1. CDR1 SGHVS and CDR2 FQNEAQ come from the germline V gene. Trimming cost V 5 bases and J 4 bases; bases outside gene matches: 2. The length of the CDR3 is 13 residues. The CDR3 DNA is TGTGCCAGCAGCCAGGGGGGGAATCAGCCCCAGCATTTT. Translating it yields CASSQGGNQPQHF.

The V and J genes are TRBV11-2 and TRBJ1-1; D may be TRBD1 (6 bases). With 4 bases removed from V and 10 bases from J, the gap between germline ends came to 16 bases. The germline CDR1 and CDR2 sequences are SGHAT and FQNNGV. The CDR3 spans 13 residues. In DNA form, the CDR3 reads TGTGCCAGCAGCTCGAAGGGGGTTTTAGTAGCTTTCTTT. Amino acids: CASSSKGVLVAFF.

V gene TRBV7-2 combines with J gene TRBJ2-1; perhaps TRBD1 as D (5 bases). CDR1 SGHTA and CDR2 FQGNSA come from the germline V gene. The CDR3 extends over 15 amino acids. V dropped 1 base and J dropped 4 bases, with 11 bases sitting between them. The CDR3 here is CASSLVATAYNEQFF. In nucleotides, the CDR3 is TGTGCCAGCAGCTTAGTCGCGACAGCGTACAATGAGCAGTTCTTC.

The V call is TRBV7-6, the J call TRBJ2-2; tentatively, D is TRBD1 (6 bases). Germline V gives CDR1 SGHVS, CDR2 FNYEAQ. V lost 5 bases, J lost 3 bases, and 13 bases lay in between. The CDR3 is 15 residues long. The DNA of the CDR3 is TGTGCCAGCAGCCGTGGGGGCGCAGACACCGGGGAGCTGTTTTTT. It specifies CASSRGGADTGELFF.

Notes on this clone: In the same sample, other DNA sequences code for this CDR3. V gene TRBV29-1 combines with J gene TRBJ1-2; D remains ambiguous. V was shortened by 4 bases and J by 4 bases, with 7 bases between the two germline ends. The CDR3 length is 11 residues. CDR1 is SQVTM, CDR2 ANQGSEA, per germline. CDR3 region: CSVVFGYGYTF. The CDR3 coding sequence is TGCAGCGTTGTATTTGGCTATGGCTACACCTTC. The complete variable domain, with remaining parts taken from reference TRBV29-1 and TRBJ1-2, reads SAVISQKPSRDICQRGTSLTIQCQVDSQVTMMFWYRQQPGQSLTLIATANQGSEATYESGFVIDKFPISRPNLTFSTLTVSNMSPEDSSIYLCSVVFGYGYTFGSGTRLTVV.

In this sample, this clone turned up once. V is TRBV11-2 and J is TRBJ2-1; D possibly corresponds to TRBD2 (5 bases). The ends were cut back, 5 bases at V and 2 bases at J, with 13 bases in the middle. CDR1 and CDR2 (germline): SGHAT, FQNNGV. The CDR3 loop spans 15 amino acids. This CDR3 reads CASSTSGAPYNEQFF. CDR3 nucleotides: TGTGCCAGCAGCACGAGCGGAGCCCCCTACAATGAGCAGTTCTTC.